A single sample is the source of the 25 T cell receptor beta chains below, sequenced in a study of blood T cell repertoires in COVID-19. Generated by immunoSEQ multiplex PCR, the TCRdb table keeps only in-frame clones and is missing some. The data contain 100,000 to 150,000 clones, roughly 90% of them singletons. The specimen sequenced was peripheral blood. Source of these receptors: a man aged 50 or older with acute or convalescent COVID-19.

The chain joins TRBV3-1 (or the pseudogene TRBV3-2) to TRBJ1-6; D not resolved. Trimming took off 0 bases at V and 14 bases at J, with 14 bases between the two ends. Germline V gives CDR1 LGHDT, CDR2 YNNKEL (reference sequence). This CDR3 contains 14 residues. CDR3 DNA sequence: TGTGCCAGCAGCCAAGATTGGGCGGGTATAGCCCTCCACTTT. It codes for CASSQDWAGIALHF.

This chain's CDR3 is CASSQHNGVNSPLHF. CDR3 DNA: TGTGCCAGCAGCCAGCACAACGGAGTTAATTCACCCCTCCACTTT. The rearrangement uses TRBV3-1 (or the pseudogene TRBV3-2) and TRBJ1-6; D ambiguous. V was pared by 3 bases and J by 6 bases, with 12 bases between. The CDR3 loop spans 15 amino acids. Per the germline V gene, CDR1 is LGHDT and CDR2 is YNNKEL (reference sequence).

The chain combines TRBV23-1 with TRBJ2-5; no clear D. TRBV23-1 is flagged as an ORF with uncertain function. The V end was cut by 3 bases, the J end by 5 bases, with 4 bases between. This CDR3 region has 11 residues. CDR3 residues: CASSHGETQYF. The CDR3 coding sequence is TGCGCCAGCAGTCACGGGGAGACCCAGTACTTC.

The rearrangement joins TRBV7-9 to TRBJ2-3; 8 bases match TRBD2. The ends lost 4 bases at V and 2 bases at J; junction bases unmatched: 11. The CDR3 is 17 residues long. Germline lookup yields CDR1 SEHNR and CDR2 FQNEAQ (reference sequence). The CDR3 sequence: CASSSTSGGKYTDTQYF. The CDR3 DNA reads TGTGCCAGCAGCTCCACCTCGGGAGGGAAATACACAGATACGCAGTATTTT.

This clone was counted only a few times. This chain connects TRBV29-1 to TRBJ1-2; tentatively, D is TRBD1 (6 bases). V was trimmed by 3 bases and J by 7 bases, leaving 12 bases between them. The CDR3 length is 12 residues. Germline V CDR1 and CDR2: SQVTM, ANQGSEA. This CDR3 is CSVERTVRGYTF. The CDR3 bases are TGCAGCGTTGAGCGGACAGTTCGTGGCTACACCTTC.

The chain uses TRBV27 and TRBJ2-7, with a tentative D call TRBD1 (7 bases). V lost 3 bases, J lost 5 bases, and 17 bases lay in between. Germline loops: CDR1 MNHEY, CDR2 SMNVEV (reference sequence). This CDR3 region has 15 residues. The CDR3 DNA reads TGTGCCAGCAGTTTTAATCGGCAGGGGGGCCACGAGCAGTACTTC. Amino acid sequence: CASSFNRQGGHEQYF.

The V and J genes are TRBV29-1 and TRBJ2-3, with 8 positions matching TRBD2. The CDR3 has 14 residues. The germline CDR1 and CDR2 sequences are SQVTM and ANQGSEA. V trimming: 7 bases; J trimming: 4 bases; junction bases outside the gene matches: 10. The CDR3 coding sequence is TGCAGCGGGTTTGGCGGGAGGAGTGCAGATACGCAGTATTTT. Translating gives CSGFGGRSADTQYF.

This sequence joins TRBV5-4 and TRBJ2-7; D remains ambiguous. Trimming removed 0 bases from V and 3 bases from J, with 7 bases in between. CDR1 and CDR2 (germline): SGHNT, YYREEE (reference sequence). CDR3 length: 13 amino acids. The CDR3 loop reads CASSLETDYEQYF. In DNA, the CDR3 is TGTGCCAGCAGCTTGGAGACTGACTACGAGCAGTACTTC.

The J gene is TRBJ2-7, the V gene TRBV6-2 or TRBV6-3; D is undetermined. V dropped 2 bases and J dropped 4 bases, with 3 bases sitting between them. The germline CDR1 and CDR2 sequences are MNHEY and SVGEGT. The CDR3 is made up of 11 amino acids. The CDR3 loop reads CASSYEYEQYF. CDR3 bases: TGTGCCAGCAGTTACGAGTACGAGCAGTACTTC.

This rearrangement joins TRBV7-2 to TRBJ2-5; a weak D match, TRBD2 (5 bases). Germline CDR1 SGHTA, CDR2 FQGNSA. CDR3 size: 14 residues. V lost 5 bases and J 4 bases, leaving 14 bases between the germline ends. The CDR3 DNA sequence: TGTGCCAGCAGCGAATCCGGGATAATAGAGACCCAGTACTTC. Protein product: CASSESGIIETQYF.

V gene TRBV5-1 combines with J gene TRBJ1-1, with D uncertain. V was shortened by 0 bases and J by 4 bases, with 13 bases between the two germline ends. The CDR3 totals 15 residues. CDR1 SGHRS and CDR2 YFSETQ come from the germline V gene. The CDR3: CASSLADVASTEAFF. In DNA, the CDR3 is TGCGCCAGCAGCTTGGCCGATGTTGCGAGCACTGAAGCTTTCTTT.

The genes are TRBV10-3 and TRBJ2-1, with D possibly TRBD2 on 6 matching bases. The germline gives CDR1 ENHRY, CDR2 SYGVKD. V was cut by 3 bases and J by 9 bases, with 12 bases left in between. The CDR3 totals 13 residues. CDR3 nucleotide sequence: TGTGCCATCAGTGAATACGGGAGCGGTGAGCAGTTCTTC. It is translated as CAISEYGSGEQFF.

This chain joins TRBV3-1 (or the pseudogene TRBV3-2) and TRBJ2-5, with a possible D match to TRBD2 (5 bases). Trimming cost V 4 bases and J 1 base, with 13 bases left between them. Germline V CDR1 and CDR2: LGHDT, YNNKEL (reference sequence). The CDR3 sequence is 15 residues long. CDR3 DNA sequence: TGTGCCAGCAGCCTCTACCCAAGCGGCCAAGAGACCCAGTACTTC. Its protein is CASSLYPSGQETQYF.

The V gene is TRBV12-2, the J gene TRBJ1-1. TRBV12-2 has pseudogene status. This CDR3 comprises 16 residues. The CDR3 DNA sequence: TGTGCAAGTCGCTTAAAGGTGCCGGGAACTCCGGCTGAAGCTTTCTTT. This encodes CASRLKVPGTPAEAFF.

This sequence joins TRBV3-1 (or the pseudogene TRBV3-2) and TRBJ2-7; 15 bases line up with TRBD2. The CDR3 consists of 15 residues. V was pared by 3 bases and J by 3 bases, with 0 bases of the junction left unmatched. CDR1 LGHDT and CDR2 YNNKEL come from the germline V gene (reference sequence). As DNA, the CDR3 is TGTGCCAGCAGCCAGGGACTAGCGGGAGGCTACGAGCAGTACTTC. Its translation is CASSQGLAGGYEQYF.

The chain carries TRBV5-1 and TRBJ2-7; TRBD2 aligns across 8 bases. The V gene end was trimmed by 4 bases and the J gene end by 4 bases; junction bases not matched to a gene: 13. The V gene's germline CDR1 is SGHRS and CDR2 YFSETQ. This CDR3 spans 16 amino acids. CDR3 in amino acids: CASSRTGAGGAYEQYF. In DNA, the CDR3 is TGCGCCAGCAGCCGCACAGGTGCGGGAGGCGCATACGAGCAGTACTTC.

The chain has TRBV5-1 and TRBJ1-2; 9 bases match TRBD1. The J segment lost 2 bases and the V segment lost 3 bases, leaving 2 bases of the junction unmatched. The CDR3 is made up of 14 amino acids. Per germline, CDR1 SGHRS and CDR2 YFSETQ. The CDR3 loop is CASSWDRENYGYTF. For the CDR3, the DNA is TGCGCCAGCAGCTGGGACAGGGAGAACTATGGCTACACCTTC.

The chain combines TRBV6-2 or TRBV6-3 with TRBJ2-5; no definite D call. This CDR3 has 13 residues. V shed 1 base and J shed 5 bases, with 8 bases lying between them. CDR1 and CDR2 from the germline V gene are MNHEY and SVGEGT. CDR3 DNA: TGTGCCAGCAGTTACTTTGCCGCGGAGACCCAGTACTTC. It is translated as CASSYFAAETQYF.

This chain joins TRBV7-9 and TRBJ1-2; the match to TRBD1 covers 7 bases. This CDR3 contains 13 residues. Germline V CDR1 and CDR2: SEHNR, FQNEAQ (reference sequence). The V segment lost 5 bases and the J segment 5 bases; nucleotides outside the gene matches: 5. CDR3 amino acids: CASSPGTVYGYTF. The CDR3 coding sequence is TGTGCCAGCAGCCCCGGGACAGTTTATGGCTACACCTTC.

This chain uses TRBV29-1 with TRBJ2-2, with 11 bases aligning to TRBD2. The length of the CDR3 is 13 residues. V trimming: 8 bases; J trimming: 3 bases; junction bases outside the gene matches: 2. CDR1 and CDR2 from the germline V gene are SQVTM and ANQGSEA. CDR3 region: CSTGLADTGELFF. DNA of the CDR3: TGCAGCACGGGACTAGCGGACACCGGGGAGCTGTTTTTT.

The gene calls are TRBV5-4 and TRBJ2-2; TRBD2 aligns across 10 bases. This CDR3 is 15 amino acids long. The V and J ends lost 0 bases and 4 bases, in that order; junction bases with no gene match: 0. Germline V gene lookup returns CDR1 SGHNT and CDR2 YYREEE (reference sequence). This CDR3 is CASSLASGSTGELFF. The CDR3 DNA reads as TGTGCCAGCAGCTTGGCTAGCGGGAGCACCGGGGAGCTGTTTTTT.

The chain is built from TRBV28 and TRBJ2-2; 8 positions agree with TRBD2. Per germline, CDR1 MDHEN and CDR2 SYDVKM. The V and J ends lost 3 bases and 4 bases, in that order; junction bases with no gene match: 7. This CDR3 has 16 amino acids. In DNA, the CDR3 is TGTGCCAGCAGTTTCCAGCGGGGGTGGGGCACCGGGGAGCTGTTTTTT. It codes for CASSFQRGWGTGELFF.

This clone was observed once. The V gene is TRBV30, the J gene TRBJ1-3; 9 nucleotides line up with TRBD1. V shed 2 bases and J 3 bases; nucleotides not matched to a gene: 5. Germline loops: CDR1 GTSNPN, CDR2 SVGIG (reference sequence). The CDR3 is 15 residues long. CDR3 in DNA: TGTGCCTGGAGTCTTGGGACAGGGCTTGGAAACACCATATATTTT. Protein sequence: CAWSLGTGLGNTIYF. Drawing the rest from reference TRBV30 and TRBJ1-3, the complete variable domain is SQTIHQWPATLVQPVGSPLSLECTVEGTSNPNLYWYRQAAGRGLQLLFYSVGIGQISSEVPQNLSASRPQDRQFILSSKKLLLSDSGFYLCAWSLGTGLGNTIYFGEGSWLTVV.

This clone has a count of ten or more. Additional DNA sequences in this sample encode the identical CDR3. The chain combines TRBV7-9 with TRBJ1-6; 8 bases align to TRBD1. V lost 4 bases and J lost 7; bases outside the gene matches: 3. CDR3 size: 14 residues. Germline V CDR1 and CDR2: SEHNR, FQNEAQ (reference sequence). The DNA of the CDR3 is TGTGCCAGCAGCTCGGGACAGGCAAATTCACCCCTCCACTTT. Translation gives CASSSGQANSPLHF.

The V gene is TRBV3-1 (or the pseudogene TRBV3-2), the J gene TRBJ2-5; possibly TRBD2 for D (6 bases). Trimming cost V 1 base and J 5 bases, with 14 bases left between them. The CDR3 runs to 15 residues. Germline V CDR1 and CDR2: LGHDT, YNNKEL (reference sequence). In nucleotides, the CDR3 is TGTGCCAGCAGCCAAGGCGGGAAGTCAGATGAGACCCAGTACTTC. Its translation: CASSQGGKSDETQYF.